This T cell receptor (beta chain) emerged from a study of low-dose radiotherapy and immunotherapy resistance in tumors. This clonotype was recorded many times. Noted time point: before trial treatment. TRAV and TRBV primers primed cDNA for both TCRalpha and TCRbeta. A roughly 20-cycle PCR with a constant-region primer and V-primer adapter amplified TCRs. TCRdb recomputed calls from the reads with MiXCR, one row per CDR3 protein. The table includes tens of thousands of distinct CDR3 sequences, 15% to 20% detected once. CDR3 length equals 13 residues. Trimming took 5 bases from V and 7 from J, leaving 14 bases between them.

Source: PBMCs, taken before treatment. This TCR was recovered from a male donor with prostate cancer. The chain combines TRBV12-3 or TRBV12-4 with TRBJ1-2; D uncertain. CDR3 residues: CASSVDPYSGYTF. The CDR3 coding sequence is TGTGCCAGCAGTGTAGACCCATACTCTGGCTACACCTTC.